One and the same sample provided the 29 T cell receptor beta chains below, sequenced in a study of blood T cell repertoires in COVID-19. Clones were sequenced by immunoSEQ multiplex PCR, and TCRdb holds only the in-frame ones, with some missing. Of about 180,000 clones listed, about 90% are singletons. The sequenced sample consisted of PBMCs or T cells enriched from blood (not recorded which). The receptor source for this set is a human donor with acute COVID-19. The donor label of this sample is uncertain.

In this sample, this clone turned up a few times. V gene TRBV27 combines with J gene TRBJ2-3, with a weak D call TRBD1 (7 bases). CDR3 size: 15 residues. Germline CDR1 and CDR2: MNHEY and SMNVEV (reference sequence). Trimming shortened V by 2 bases and J by 6 bases, and 15 bases separated the two germline ends. CDR3 in amino acids: CASSLAQGGADTQYF. DNA for the CDR3: TGTGCCAGCAGTTTAGCCCAGGGGGGTGCGGATACGCAGTATTTT.

In DNA form, the CDR3 reads TGTGCCAGCAGCCTAAGCGGGGCCCGCACAGATACGCAGTATTTT. Its translation: CASSLSGARTDTQYF. V gene TRBV7-2 combines with J gene TRBJ2-3; TRBD2 matches at 7 bases. This CDR3 is built from 15 residues. Germline CDR1 and CDR2: SGHTA and FQGNSA. V lost 5 bases, J lost 1 base, and 6 bases stayed unmatched.

This clone was seen a handful of times. The chain joins TRBV7-9 to TRBJ2-3; 7 bases align to TRBD1. The V gene end was trimmed by 3 bases and the J gene end by 3 bases; junction bases not matched to a gene: 0. CDR1 is SEHNR, CDR2 FQNEAQ, per germline (reference sequence). The length of the CDR3 is 13 residues. Here the CDR3 DNA reads TGTGCCAGCAGCTTGACAGGGACAGATACGCAGTATTTT. This translates into CASSLTGTDTQYF. The complete variable domain, with remaining parts taken from reference TRBV7-9 and TRBJ2-3, reads DTGVSQNPRHKITKRGQNVTFRCDPISEHNRLYWYRQTLGQGPEFLTYFQNEAQLEKSRLLSDRFSAERPKGSFSTLEIQRTEQGDSAMYLCASSLTGTDTQYFGPGTRLTVL.

This sequence joins TRBV4-2 and TRBJ2-2; 12 nucleotides match TRBD1. The V and J ends lost 4 bases and 6 bases, in that order; junction bases with no gene match: 6. The germline V gene has CDR1 LGHNA and CDR2 YNFKEQ. The CDR3 spans 16 residues. CDR3 bases: TGTGCCAGCAGCCCCCCGGGACAGGGGGCCCCCGGGGAGCTGTTTTTT. It is translated as CASSPPGQGAPGELFF.

The V call is TRBV28, the J call TRBJ1-2, with a possible D match to TRBD1 (6 bases). The CDR3 is made up of 16 amino acids. With 7 bases removed from V and 7 bases from J, the gap between germline ends came to 25 bases. The germline V gene encodes CDR1 MDHEN and CDR2 SYDVKM. The CDR3 bases are TGTGCCAGCACCTCATCAGGCAGGGGCATAACGGGTGGCTACACCTTC. Translating it yields CASTSSGRGITGGYTF.

The rearrangement uses TRBV4-3 and TRBJ1-1; D remains unclear. Deletions cut 1 base from V and 1 base from J, with 10 bases between. Germline CDR1 and CDR2: LGHNA and YSLEER. The CDR3 contains 15 residues. The chain's CDR3 is CASSQASAGNTEAFF. In nucleotides, the CDR3 is TGCGCCAGCAGCCAAGCATCCGCGGGGAACACTGAAGCTTTCTTT.

CDR3 in amino acids: CASSFGTVYQPQHF. The CDR3 DNA reads TGTGCCAGCAGTTTCGGGACAGTGTATCAGCCCCAGCATTTT. This chain uses TRBV7-8 with TRBJ1-5, with 7 bases fitting TRBD1. Germline V gives CDR1 SGHVS, CDR2 FQNEAQ. This CDR3 contains 14 residues. J was trimmed by 5 bases and V by 6 bases; bases with no gene match: 7.

The rearrangement joins TRBV10-3 to TRBJ2-1, with D perhaps matching TRBD2 (5 bases). CDR1 is ENHRY and CDR2 is SYGVKD in the germline V gene. The CDR3 is made up of 13 amino acids. The V end lost 0 bases, the J end lost 13 bases, and 13 bases lay between the germline ends. CDR3 nucleotide sequence: TGTGCCATCAGTGAGTCGCGGACGGGAAACCAGTTCTTC. Protein sequence: CAISESRTGNQFF.

J is TRBJ1-2 and V is TRBV4-1; 8 bases map to TRBD1. With 4 bases clipped from V and 8 bases from J, the junction kept 6 bases outside the gene matches. Germline loops: CDR1 MGHRA, CDR2 YSYEKL. CDR3 length: 13 residues. DNA of the CDR3: TGCGCCAGCAGCCGGACAGGGATGAGCGGCTACACCTTC. Translated: CASSRTGMSGYTF.

The V and J genes are TRBV7-2 and TRBJ2-2, with a possible D match to TRBD2 (6 bases). CDR1 and CDR2 from the germline V gene are SGHTA and FQGNSA. The ends were cut back, 2 bases at V and 1 base at J, with 11 bases in the middle. The CDR3 extends over 16 amino acids. This CDR3 is CASSLPRGMNTGELFF. The CDR3 nucleotides read TGTGCCAGCAGCTTACCACGGGGGATGAACACCGGGGAGCTGTTTTTT. Full variable domain (outside the CDR3, taken from reference TRBV7-2 and TRBJ2-2): GAGVSQSPSNKVTEKGKDVELRCDPISGHTALYWYRQSLGQGLEFLIYFQGNSAPDKSGLPSDRFSAERTGGSVSTLTIQRTQQEDSAVYLCASSLPRGMNTGELFFGEGSRLTVL.

The chain uses TRBV12-3 or TRBV12-4 and TRBJ1-2, with 7 bases lining up with TRBD1. The CDR3 is 13 residues long. Trimming took 5 bases from V and 8 from J; bases not matched to a gene: 8. The CDR3 loop is CASSPTGQEGYTF. The DNA for the CDR3 is TGTGCCAGCAGTCCAACCGGACAGGAAGGCTACACCTTC.

The chain is built from TRBV18 and TRBJ1-5; TRBD1 agrees at 7 bases. The CDR3 extends over 13 amino acids. Losses at the gene ends were 3 bases for V and 5 bases for J; bases not matched to a gene: 1. Germline V gene sequence: CDR1 KGHSH, CDR2 LQKENI. CDR3 DNA sequence: TGTGCCAGCTCACCGGGGACAGATCAGCCCCAGCATTTT. It translates to CASSPGTDQPQHF.

The V gene is TRBV11-2, the J gene TRBJ2-3; weak D call: TRBD1 (6 bases). The CDR3 length is 16 residues. Germline loops: CDR1 SGHAT, CDR2 FQNNGV. Trimming left V 2 bases short and J 5 bases short, with 17 bases between. In DNA form, the CDR3 reads TGTGCCAGCAGCTTAACAAACAGGGTTGTTGGAGATACGCAGTATTTT. As protein: CASSLTNRVVGDTQYF.

This clone was detected only once. The V call is TRBV5-4, the J call TRBJ1-1, with 9 positions matching TRBD1. The V gene end was trimmed by 4 bases and the J gene end by 6 bases; junction bases not matched to a gene: 7. Germline-derived CDR1 and CDR2 are SGHNT and YYREEE (reference sequence). There are 14 residues in the CDR3. The CDR3 sequence is CASSPRTGEAEAFF. CDR3 DNA: TGTGCCAGCAGCCCCCGGACAGGGGAGGCTGAAGCTTTCTTT.

V usage is TRBV7-3 and J usage is TRBJ1-3, with 9 bases that match TRBD1. Germline trimming cut 5 bases from V and 0 bases from J; bases unmatched to any gene: 8. CDR3 length: 17 amino acids. CDR1 and CDR2 (germline): SGHTA, FQGTGA. The CDR3 DNA reads TGTGCCAGCAGCCCGGGACAGGGCGTAAGCTCTGGAAACACCATATATTTT. The encoded protein is CASSPGQGVSSGNTIYF.

V is TRBV9 and J is TRBJ1-6, with a possible D match to TRBD1 (5 bases). CDR1 and CDR2 (germline): SGDLS, YYNGEE. Trimming pared 0 bases from V and 8 bases from J, leaving 12 bases between. The CDR3 has 15 residues. For the CDR3, the DNA is TGTGCCAGCAGCGTAGAAGGGACGGGAGATTCACCCCTCCACTTT. Its translation is CASSVEGTGDSPLHF.

The rearrangement uses TRBV10-3 and TRBJ2-3; perhaps TRBD2 as D (6 bases). The CDR3 runs 13 residues. Trimming left V 7 bases short and J 2 bases short, with 10 bases between. The V gene's germline CDR1 is ENHRY and CDR2 SYGVKD. In DNA, the CDR3 is TGTGCCATCAAGGAGGGGTCCACAGATACGCAGTATTTT. This encodes CAIKEGSTDTQYF.

V and J are TRBV7-8 and TRBJ1-5, with 7 bases aligning to TRBD1. Germline V CDR1 and CDR2: SGHVS, FQNEAQ. The CDR3 totals 17 residues. V lost 5 bases to trimming and J lost 7 bases; unmatched junction nucleotides: 17. The CDR3 DNA reads as TGTGCCAGCAGCCCGCCTCTTAGACAGGGCCGGGAGCAGCCCCAGCATTTT. This codes for CASSPPLRQGREQPQHF. Filled out from reference TRBV7-8 and TRBJ1-5, the complete variable domain reads GAGVSQSPRYKVAKRGQDVALRCDPISGHVSLFWYQQALGQGPEFLTYFQNEAQLDKSGLPSDRFFAERPEGSVSTLKIQRTQQEDSAVYLCASSPPLRQGREQPQHFGDGTRLSIL.

The rearrangement links TRBV3-1 (or the pseudogene TRBV3-2) to TRBJ1-1; TRBD1 aligns across 8 bases. Germline V gene sequence: CDR1 LGHDT, CDR2 YNNKEL (reference sequence). V was clipped by 3 bases and J by 11 bases; unmatched bases: 8. The CDR3 has 13 amino acids. The CDR3 loop reads CASSQGQGAAAFF. The CDR3 bases are TGTGCCAGCAGCCAGGGCCAGGGGGCTGCCGCTTTCTTT.

The chain employs TRBV7-3 and TRBJ2-7; maybe TRBD1 (6 bases). Trimming took off 1 base at V and 4 bases at J, with 14 bases between the two ends. Germline CDR1 is SGHTA and CDR2 is FQGTGA. The CDR3 has 15 amino acids. CDR3 sequence: CASSLIHGRGYEQYF. CDR3 DNA: TGTGCCAGCAGCTTAATTCACGGCAGGGGTTACGAGCAGTACTTC.

This sequence joins TRBV6-5 and TRBJ1-4; a weak D match, TRBD1 (5 bases). This CDR3 spans 16 amino acids. Germline CDR1 reads MNHEY; CDR2 reads SVGAGI. V gave up 0 bases and J gave up 6 bases, with 14 bases separating them. CDR3: CASSYSPSTGDEKLFF. For the CDR3, the DNA is TGTGCCAGCAGTTACTCTCCGTCCACAGGTGATGAAAAACTGTTTTTT.

The rearrangement joins TRBV7-9 to TRBJ2-6; D possibly corresponds to TRBD1 (6 bases). Trimming left V 3 bases short and J 2 bases short, with 14 bases between. CDR1 SEHNR and CDR2 FQNEAQ come from the germline V gene (reference sequence). CDR3 length: 17 residues. The CDR3 coding sequence is TGTGCCAGCAGCTTTCGTACAGGGCGGGCTGGGGCCAACGTCCTGACTTTC. This translates into CASSFRTGRAGANVLTF. The full variable domain, its missing parts supplied by reference TRBV7-9 and TRBJ2-6, is DTGVSQNPRHKITKRGQNVTFRCDPISEHNRLYWYRQTLGQGPEFLTYFQNEAQLEKSRLLSDRFSAERPKGSFSTLEIQRTEQGDSAMYLCASSFRTGRAGANVLTFGAGSRLTVL.

The chain couples TRBV4-2 to TRBJ2-1, with D possibly matching TRBD2 (5 bases). Germline V lookup: CDR1 LGHNA, CDR2 YNFKEQ. Trimming removed 0 bases at V and 13 bases at J, with 10 bases between. This CDR3 has 12 residues. The chain's CDR3 is CASSQDLAGQFF. The DNA for the CDR3 is TGTGCCAGCAGCCAAGATCTAGCTGGCCAGTTCTTC.

V usage is TRBV7-3 and J usage is TRBJ2-3, with 8 bases fitting TRBD2. The junction had 10 bases not matched to a gene; V was cut back by 4 bases and J by 1 base. The CDR3 totals 17 residues. Germline V CDR1 and CDR2: SGHTA, FQGTGA. The CDR3: CASSSLHGGAGTDTQYF. The CDR3 nucleotides are TGTGCCAGCAGCTCACTCCACGGGGGGGCGGGCACAGATACGCAGTATTTT.

V is TRBV2 and J is TRBJ2-3, with D uncertain. The germline V gene encodes CDR1 SNHLY and CDR2 FYNNEI. The CDR3 runs 13 residues. Trimming took 7 bases from V and 4 from J, leaving 12 bases between them. The CDR3 region is CASTIAGPDTQYF. CDR3 DNA: TGTGCCAGCACCATTGCTGGCCCAGATACGCAGTATTTT.

The genes are TRBV20-1 and TRBJ2-7; D perhaps matches TRBD1 (5 bases). The V end lost 4 bases, the J end lost 6 bases, and 7 bases lay between the germline ends. The CDR3 sequence is 10 residues long. The germline CDR1 and CDR2 sequences are DFQATT and SNEGSKA (reference sequence). The CDR3 region is CSAMGREQYF. In nucleotides, the CDR3 is TGCAGTGCTATGGGGCGCGAGCAGTACTTC.

This clone appeared a single time. CDR3 nucleotide sequence: TGTGCCAGCAGCGTAGCTATAAGTGGGCGACAGGGGCCCAATGAGCAGTTCTTC. Translating it yields CASSVAISGRQGPNEQFF. J is TRBJ2-1 and V is TRBV9; 8 bases fit TRBD1. V lost 0 bases, J lost 6 bases, and 14 bases stayed unmatched. In germline, CDR1 is SGDLS, CDR2 YYNGEE. The CDR3 covers 18 residues.

The chain couples TRBV9 to TRBJ1-2, with TRBD1 as a possible D gene (5 bases). The CDR3 is made up of 14 amino acids. Germline loops: CDR1 SGDLS, CDR2 YYNGEE. The V end was cut by 5 bases, the J end by 2 bases, with 13 bases between. CDR3 DNA sequence: TGTGCCAGCAGTCCGACAGTATCAAACTATGGCTACACCTTC. Amino acids: CASSPTVSNYGYTF.

The chain recombines TRBV6-5 with TRBJ1-5; TRBD1 matches at 9 bases. The CDR3 extends over 14 amino acids. The J segment lost 5 bases and the V segment lost 7 bases, leaving 6 bases of the junction unmatched. CDR1 is MNHEY and CDR2 is SVGAGI in the germline V gene. For the CDR3, the DNA is TGTGCCAGCAAGTCACAGGGGGCCTATCAGCCCCAGCATTTT. This gives the protein CASKSQGAYQPQHF.